Below are 14 T cell receptor beta chains sequenced from a single sample in a study of monozygotic twins with inflammatory bowel disease. One entry per CDR3 protein, without DNA, is what TCRdb gives after re-calling the 5' RACE reads. The data show around 370,000 distinct CDR3 sequences, and the top ten clones hold 2% to 3%. The source material was blood. The receptors were sampled from a human donor with ulcerative colitis or Crohn's disease, or a healthy co-twin of an affected twin (not recorded which).

The J gene is TRBJ1-6, the V gene TRBV12-3 or TRBV12-4; TCRdb lists TRBD1, though no DNA is available to test this call. The CDR3 has 16 residues. The CDR3 sequence: CASSPWTGIDVSPLHF.

The rearrangement uses TRBV9 and TRBJ2-5; TCRdb's D gene call, TRBD2, goes unchecked for lack of DNA. Germline V lookup: CDR1 SGDLS, CDR2 YYNGEE. This CDR3 has 14 residues. The CDR3 sequence is CASSGDSLRETQYF.

This rearrangement joins TRBV6-5 to TRBJ2-1; the D call of TRBD2 rests on TCRdb alone, since no DNA is present to check it. CDR1 MNHEY and CDR2 SVGAGI come from the germline V gene. This CDR3 comprises 15 residues. CDR3 residues: CASRIGGALRNEQFF.

V and J are TRBV7-2 and TRBJ1-1. CDR3 size: 16 residues. Looked up from germline, CDR1 is SGHTA and CDR2 is FQGNSA. This chain's CDR3 is CASSPGGPRLNTEAFF.

CDR3 loop: CASSPLAGVTGELFF. This chain links TRBV7-3 with TRBJ2-2; with no DNA, the TCRdb D assignment of TRBD2 cannot be verified. CDR3 length equals 15 residues. CDR1 is SGHTA and CDR2 is FQGTGA in the germline V gene.

The J gene is TRBJ2-2, the V gene TRBV7-7. CDR1 and CDR2 (germline): SSHAT, FNYEAQ (reference sequence). The CDR3 contains 15 residues. The CDR3 protein is CASSFSEMNTGELFF.

CDR3 sequence reads: CASSSGLTDAYEQYF. The chain combines TRBV6-5 with TRBJ2-7; the D gene TCRdb calls, TRBD2, cannot be checked with no DNA. Germline V gives CDR1 MNHEY, CDR2 SVGAGI. This CDR3 spans 15 amino acids.

The V call is TRBV4-3, the J call TRBJ1-5. From germline, CDR1 is LGHNA and CDR2 YSLEER. This CDR3 is 13 amino acids long. CDR3 in amino acids: CASSLGFDQPQHF.

This chain links TRBV20-1 with TRBJ1-4; TCRdb proposes TRBD1, but this gene call is untestable without DNA. The germline V gene encodes CDR1 DFQATT and CDR2 SNEGSKA (reference sequence). The CDR3 covers 13 residues. The CDR3: CSAQSGVNEKLFF.

This chain connects TRBV5-1 to TRBJ1-4; the TCRdb D gene call, TRBD1, has no DNA to confirm it. Germline V gene sequence: CDR1 SGHRS, CDR2 YFSETQ. The CDR3 consists of 13 residues. The CDR3 region is CASSLAGGEKLFF. The complete variable domain, with remaining parts taken from reference TRBV5-1 and TRBJ1-4, reads KAGVTQTPRYLIKTRGQQVTLSCSPISGHRSVSWYQQTPGQGLQFLFEYFSETQRNKGNFPGRFSGRQFSNSRSEMNVSTLELGDSALYLCASSLAGGEKLFFGSGTQLSVL.

V gene TRBV27 combines with J gene TRBJ2-1; TCRdb's D call, TRBD1, is unchecked because there is no DNA. In germline, CDR1 is MNHEY, CDR2 SMNVEV (reference sequence). The CDR3 runs to 15 residues. CDR3 protein: CASTQDRATYNEQFF.

The V gene is TRBV12-3 or TRBV12-4, the J gene TRBJ2-5; lacking DNA, the TRBD1 call made by TCRdb goes unchecked. This CDR3 has 18 amino acids. The CDR3 spells CASSLGGIGRDGQETQYF.

The chain employs TRBV20-1 and TRBJ2-5; checking the TCRdb D call of TRBD2 is not possible without DNA. Germline values: CDR1 DFQATT, CDR2 SNEGSKA (reference sequence). This CDR3 has 15 amino acids. The CDR3 is CSASPPGLYQETQYF.

The chain uses TRBV7-6 and TRBJ2-1. There are 18 residues in the CDR3. From germline, CDR1 is SGHVS and CDR2 FNYEAQ. The CDR3 spells CASSLGQGKTSSYNEQFF.